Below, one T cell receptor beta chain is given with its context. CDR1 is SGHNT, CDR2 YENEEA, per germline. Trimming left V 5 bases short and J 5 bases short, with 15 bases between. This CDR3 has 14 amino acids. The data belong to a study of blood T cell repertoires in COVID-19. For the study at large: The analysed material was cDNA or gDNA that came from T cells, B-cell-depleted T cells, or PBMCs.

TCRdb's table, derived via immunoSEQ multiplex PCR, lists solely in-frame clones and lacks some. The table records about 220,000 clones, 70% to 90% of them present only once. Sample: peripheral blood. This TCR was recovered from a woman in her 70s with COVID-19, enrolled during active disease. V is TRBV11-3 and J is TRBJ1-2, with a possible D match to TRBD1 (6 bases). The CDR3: CASSPTRTAYGYTF. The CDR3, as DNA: TGTGCCAGCAGCCCCACCCGGACAGCATATGGCTACACCTTC.